Below, 22 T cell receptor beta chains from the same sample are listed, as sequenced in a study of PD-1 blockade in classical Hodgkin lymphoma. There was relapse after autologous stem cell transplantation in every patient, and there was variation in brentuximab vedotin exposure. The table came from immunoSEQ multiplex PCR; TCRdb's copy has only in-frame clones and leaves some out. In the table there are 25,000 to 35,000 clones, roughly 70% of which are singletons. The sequencing here drew on peripheral blood mononuclear cells (PBMCs), taken before the second cycle of nivolumab. These receptors all stem from a human donor with classical Hodgkin lymphoma.

The CDR3: CASGGRTGTGDYEQYF. The CDR3 region has the DNA TGCGCCAGTGGGGGGAGAACCGGGACAGGGGACTACGAGCAGTACTTC. The rearrangement uses TRBV10-1 and TRBJ2-7; 10 bases are shared with TRBD1. The CDR3 is 16 amino acids. Germline CDR1 WNHNN, CDR2 SYGVQD (reference sequence). Germline trimming cut 9 bases from V and 3 bases from J; bases unmatched to any gene: 14.

The chain links TRBV6-5 to TRBJ2-4; TRBD1 agrees at 8 bases. Germline V gene lookup returns CDR1 MNHEY and CDR2 SVGAGI. This CDR3 spans 15 amino acids. V trimming: 5 bases; J trimming: 3 bases; junction bases outside the gene matches: 6. CDR3 in DNA: TGTGCCAGCAGTCTCAGGGGGCTCGGCAAAAACATTCAGTACTTC. This sequence encodes CASSLRGLGKNIQYF.

V and J are TRBV18 and TRBJ2-4, with a possible D match to TRBD2 (5 bases). Germline values: CDR1 KGHSH, CDR2 LQKENI. Trimming took 4 bases from V and 0 from J, leaving 10 bases between them. The length of the CDR3 is 15 residues. CDR3 loop: CASSRPGLAKNIQYF. CDR3 DNA sequence: TGTGCCAGCTCACGGCCTGGACTAGCCAAAAACATTCAGTACTTC.

This clone was counted once. The rearrangement uses TRBV15 and TRBJ1-1, with 8 bases matching TRBD1. This CDR3 contains 14 residues. V trimming: 0 bases; J trimming: 4 bases; junction bases outside the gene matches: 1. The germline V gene has CDR1 LNHNV and CDR2 YYDKDF (reference sequence). CDR3 sequence reads: CATSRDGTGTEAFF. Written as DNA, the CDR3 is TGTGCCACCAGCAGAGATGGGACAGGCACTGAAGCTTTCTTT.

The rearrangement uses TRBV27 and TRBJ1-1; D call uncertain. CDR1 is MNHEY and CDR2 is SMNVEV in the germline V gene (reference sequence). CDR3 length: 14 residues. V lost 5 bases and J 1 base, leaving 11 bases between the germline ends. In DNA form, the CDR3 reads TGTGCCAGCAGTCCTGACATTTGGAACACTGAAGCTTTCTTT. It encodes CASSPDIWNTEAFF.

This chain joins TRBV5-1 and TRBJ2-7; 13 bases map to TRBD2. Germline V gene lookup returns CDR1 SGHRS and CDR2 YFSETQ. The CDR3 has 17 amino acids. J gave up 6 bases and V 2 bases, and 11 bases lay outside the gene matches. The CDR3 nucleotides read TGCGCCAGCAGCTTTGGACTAGCGGGAGTAAAAGGCGCCGAGCAGTACTTC. The encoded protein is CASSFGLAGVKGAEQYF.

The chain links TRBV4-1 to TRBJ1-4; a weak D match, TRBD1 (6 bases). The CDR3 length is 16 residues. V gave up 0 bases and J gave up 8 bases, with 16 bases separating them. Germline lookup yields CDR1 MGHRA and CDR2 YSYEKL. The DNA for the CDR3 is TGCGCCAGCAGCCAAGAAGGGGGGACCCTTGGGGAAAAACTGTTTTTT. Translating gives CASSQEGGTLGEKLFF.

The rearrangement joins TRBV19 to TRBJ2-7; D might be TRBD2 (6 bases). Trimming shortened V by 4 bases and J by 5 bases, and 12 bases separated the two germline ends. This CDR3 spans 13 amino acids. Germline-derived CDR1 and CDR2 are LNHDA and SQIVND (reference sequence). The CDR3 DNA reads TGTGCCAGTAGTACCTTAGGAGGGAACGAGCAGTACTTC. Protein: CASSTLGGNEQYF.

The chain employs TRBV7-9 and TRBJ2-5; 11 bases line up with TRBD2. Germline V CDR1 and CDR2: SEHNR, FQNEAQ (reference sequence). There are 18 residues in the CDR3. After removal of 5 bases from V and 2 bases from J, the junction contained 13 bases not matched to a gene. The CDR3 reads CASSPPGTSGAQQETQYF. The DNA for the CDR3 is TGTGCCAGCAGCCCGCCCGGGACTAGCGGAGCCCAACAAGAGACCCAGTACTTC.

The V and J genes are TRBV7-2 and TRBJ2-7; tentatively, D is TRBD2 (6 bases). V dropped 3 bases and J dropped 6 bases, with 15 bases sitting between them. This CDR3 has 14 residues. Germline CDR1 SGHTA, CDR2 FQGNSA. The CDR3 DNA reads as TGTGCCAGCAGCTTTAGCCGCGGGATCGGCGAGCAGTACTTC. Amino acid sequence: CASSFSRGIGEQYF.

V gene TRBV4-1 combines with J gene TRBJ1-2; 7 nucleotides agree with TRBD1. The CDR3 contains 15 residues. V was clipped by 0 bases and J by 3 bases; unmatched bases: 4. Looked up from germline, CDR1 is MGHRA and CDR2 is YSYEKL. The CDR3 loop reads CASSQDYRGDYGYTF. The CDR3 DNA reads TGCGCCAGCAGCCAAGATTACAGGGGTGACTATGGCTACACCTTC.

This clone is labeled as large. This specimen includes other DNA sequences encoding the same CDR3. The chain carries TRBV19 and TRBJ1-5; unclear D gene. V gave up 5 bases and J gave up 1 base, with 6 bases separating them. The CDR3 totals 13 residues. CDR1 is LNHDA, CDR2 SQIVND, per germline (reference sequence). CDR3: CASSLNSNQPQHF. The CDR3 DNA reads TGTGCCAGTAGTCTCAACAGCAATCAGCCCCAGCATTTT.

Only a few counts were recorded for this clone. The chain uses TRBV6-6 and TRBJ1-1; D uncertain. The V end lost 4 bases, the J end lost 2 bases, and 8 bases lay between the germline ends. The CDR3 spans 13 residues. CDR1 is MNHNY and CDR2 is SVGAGI in the germline V gene (reference sequence). The CDR3 DNA reads as TGTGCCAGCAGTTTAGTCGTTAACACTGAAGCTTTCTTT. Residues: CASSLVVNTEAFF.

This rearrangement joins TRBV6-6 to TRBJ2-3; D uncertain. This CDR3 has 14 amino acids. V lost 0 bases, J lost 6 bases, and 10 bases lay in between. The germline V gene encodes CDR1 MNHNY and CDR2 SVGAGI (reference sequence). CDR3 protein: CASSYSFLEDTQYF. CDR3 DNA sequence: TGTGCCAGCAGTTACTCATTTCTCGAGGATACGCAGTATTTT.

This chain joins TRBV25-1 and TRBJ1-4, with D perhaps matching TRBD1 (5 bases). V was cut by 3 bases and J by 7 bases, with 15 bases left in between. The CDR3 runs to 15 residues. Germline V gene lookup returns CDR1 MGHDK and CDR2 SYGVNS. The CDR3 DNA follows: TGTGCCAGCAGTGAGAGACAGACGGGTCCTGAAAAACTGTTTTTT. Protein product: CASSERQTGPEKLFF.

The V gene is TRBV19, the J gene TRBJ1-4; 9 positions agree with TRBD1. Germline V CDR1 and CDR2: LNHDA, SQIVND (reference sequence). The V segment lost 6 bases and the J segment 3 bases; nucleotides outside the gene matches: 5. The CDR3 spans 15 residues. The CDR3 region has the DNA TGTGCCAGTAGACCCAACAGGGGGCCTAATGAAAAACTGTTTTTT. It codes for CASRPNRGPNEKLFF.

The chain links TRBV6-1 to TRBJ2-5, with D possibly being TRBD1 or TRBD2 (5 bases each). CDR1 is MNHNS, CDR2 SASEGT, per germline. The length of the CDR3 is 15 residues. Trimming cost V 8 bases and J 1 base, with 17 bases left between them. The DNA for the CDR3 is TGTGCCAGCGGTCGGGTGGCGAGGGGCCAAGAGACCCAGTACTTC. The encoded protein is CASGRVARGQETQYF.

This chain joins TRBV11-2 and TRBJ2-3; unclear D gene. CDR1 is SGHAT, CDR2 FQNNGV, per germline. V lost 2 bases and J lost 3, with 9 bases in between. This CDR3 has 14 amino acids. CDR3 amino acids: CASSLLGRTDTQYF. In DNA form, the CDR3 reads TGTGCCAGCAGCTTATTAGGAAGGACAGATACGCAGTATTTT. Variable domain in full (rest from reference TRBV11-2 and TRBJ2-3): EAGVAQSPRYKIIEKRQSVAFWCNPISGHATLYWYQQILGQGPKLLIQFQNNGVVDDSQLPKDRFSAERLKGVDSTLKIQPAKLEDSAVYLCASSLLGRTDTQYFGPGTRLTVL.

This sequence joins TRBV28 and TRBJ2-7; 7 bases map to TRBD2. Germline V gene lookup returns CDR1 MDHEN and CDR2 SYDVKM. This CDR3 spans 15 amino acids. Losses at the gene ends were 3 bases for V and 0 bases for J; bases not matched to a gene: 5. CDR3 DNA: TGTGCCAGCAGTTTGGCTAGCGGAAGCTCCTACGAGCAGTACGTC. Amino acid sequence: CASSLASGSSYEQYV.

The table lists this clone with a few counts. Within the sample, other DNA sequences also encode this same CDR3. The V call is TRBV19, the J call TRBJ2-2, with D unresolved. The germline gives CDR1 LNHDA, CDR2 SQIVND (reference sequence). Trimming stripped 3 bases from V and 6 bases from J, with 5 bases between. CDR3 length: 12 amino acids. The CDR3: CASSILSGELFF. Written as DNA, the CDR3 is TGTGCCAGTAGTATTCTATCCGGGGAGCTGTTTTTT.

J is TRBJ1-5 and V is TRBV19, with 7 bases fitting TRBD1. CDR3 length: 12 amino acids. Unmatched junction bases numbered 4, after V lost 7 bases and J lost 7 bases. From germline, CDR1 is LNHDA and CDR2 SQIVND (reference sequence). The CDR3 coding sequence is TGTGCCAGTAAGGGACAGTCCCAGCCCCAGCATTTT. The encoded protein is CASKGQSQPQHF.

This chain joins TRBV7-2 and TRBJ2-7; D may match TRBD1 or TRBD2 (5 bases each). Trimming left V 3 bases short and J 2 bases short, with 11 bases between. Per germline, CDR1 SGHTA and CDR2 FQGNSA. This CDR3 is built from 14 residues. The CDR3 loop reads CASSFTRGAYEQYF. The CDR3 region has the DNA TGTGCCAGCAGCTTCACTAGGGGAGCCTACGAGCAGTACTTC.